The 27 T cell receptor beta chains given below trace back to one sample, sequenced in a study of blood T cell repertoires in COVID-19. The data were produced by immunoSEQ multiplex PCR, yet TCRdb's version contains in-frame clones alone and is incomplete. The sample consists of over 200,000 clones, 70% to 90% of them appearing once. Sample: PBMCs or T cells enriched from blood (not recorded which). These receptors were taken from a woman aged 40 to 50 with acute COVID-19.

The rearrangement links TRBV6-1 to TRBJ2-7; D uncertain. CDR1 is MNHNS, CDR2 SASEGT, per germline. V lost 0 bases and J lost 1, with 10 bases in between. The CDR3 is made up of 15 amino acids. The CDR3 here is CASSEAQDTSYEQYV. CDR3 DNA: TGTGCCAGCAGTGAAGCGCAAGACACGTCCTACGAGCAGTACGTC.

This CDR3 reads CASSLSRGGRSTEAFF. In nucleotides, the CDR3 is TGTGCCAGCAGCTTGAGTAGGGGCGGGAGGTCCACTGAAGCTTTCTTT. The rearrangement links TRBV7-2 to TRBJ1-1, with D maybe TRBD1 (5 bases). Germline V gives CDR1 SGHTA, CDR2 FQGNSA. Trimming pared 3 bases from V and 4 bases from J, leaving 18 bases between. The length of the CDR3 is 16 residues.

The J gene is TRBJ2-1, the V gene TRBV3-1 (or the pseudogene TRBV3-2); D remains ambiguous. V was clipped by 1 base and J by 3 bases, with 16 bases between them. Germline V gene sequence: CDR1 LGHDT, CDR2 YNNKEL (reference sequence). The CDR3 runs 17 residues. The CDR3 DNA follows: TGTGCCAGCAGCCAAGCAGGTCAGGCCACCTACTACAATGAGCAGTTCTTC. As protein: CASSQAGQATYYNEQFF.

The chain links TRBV27 to TRBJ1-1, with TRBD1 matching over 7 bases. The junction had 7 bases not matched to a gene; V was cut back by 3 bases and J by 3 bases. Germline values: CDR1 MNHEY, CDR2 SMNVEV (reference sequence). The CDR3 covers 15 residues. The CDR3 DNA reads TGTGCCAGCAGTTTTATTGGGACAGAGGACACTGAAGCTTTCTTT. Translation: CASSFIGTEDTEAFF.

V and J are TRBV20-1 and TRBJ1-1; 8 nucleotides match TRBD1. This CDR3 is 11 amino acids long. The germline V gene encodes CDR1 DFQATT and CDR2 SNEGSKA (reference sequence). Trimming at V came to 6 bases and at J to 9 bases, leaving 6 bases not matched to a gene. The CDR3 loop reads CSAGQGVKAFF. CDR3 DNA: TGCAGTGCCGGACAGGGTGTGAAAGCTTTCTTT.

The CDR3 DNA follows: TGCGCCAGCAGCCGAGAAGGGGGCCCCGGAGGGGTCCAAGAGACCCAGTACTTC. Translating it yields CASSREGGPGGVQETQYF. The V call is TRBV4-1, the J call TRBJ2-5; possible D gene TRBD1, 7 bases. The germline V gene has CDR1 MGHRA and CDR2 YSYEKL. The CDR3 contains 18 residues. V lost 4 bases, J lost 1 base, and 22 bases lay in between.

The chain's CDR3 is CASSQDPTGTGEADTQYF. DNA of the CDR3: TGCGCCAGCAGCCAAGATCCCACCGGGACAGGGGAGGCAGATACGCAGTATTTT. The chain has TRBV4-3 and TRBJ2-3, with 10 positions matching TRBD1. With 0 bases clipped from V and 4 bases from J, the junction kept 10 bases outside the gene matches. Germline V gene data show CDR1 as LGHNA and CDR2 as YSLEER. The CDR3 is 18 residues long.

This clone was observed a single time. The rearrangement uses TRBV2 and TRBJ1-4; 8 bases are a match to TRBD1. The CDR3 spans 15 residues. The germline V gene has CDR1 SNHLY and CDR2 FYNNEI. Trimming at V came to 4 bases and at J to 6 bases, leaving 7 bases not matched to a gene. CDR3 sequence: CASSGQGPGHEKLFF. The CDR3 DNA follows: TGTGCCAGCAGTGGACAGGGGCCCGGCCATGAAAAACTGTTTTTT.

CDR3 sequence (DNA): TGCGCCAGCACCAATCAGCGGCGACTTCTCTTCGAGCAGTACGTC. This encodes CASTNQRRLLFEQYV. V gene TRBV10-1 combines with J gene TRBJ2-7, with D maybe TRBD2 (5 bases). V was shortened by 7 bases and J by 6 bases, with 22 bases between the two germline ends. CDR1 is WNHNN, CDR2 SYGVQD, per germline (reference sequence). This CDR3 has 15 residues.

J is TRBJ1-3 and V is TRBV18; 7 nucleotides agree with TRBD1. The V segment lost 3 bases and the J segment 8 bases; nucleotides outside the gene matches: 10. Germline assignment: CDR1 KGHSH and CDR2 LQKENI. CDR3 length: 15 residues. The CDR3 protein is CASSPGQVGIDTIYF. The CDR3 DNA reads as TGTGCCAGCTCACCTGGACAGGTCGGCATAGACACCATATATTTT.

The V gene is TRBV5-1, the J gene TRBJ2-1; the match to TRBD2 covers 12 bases. CDR1 and CDR2 from the germline V gene are SGHRS and YFSETQ. V lost 3 bases, J lost 4 bases, and 5 bases stayed unmatched. The CDR3 sequence is 16 residues long. DNA of the CDR3: TGCGCCAGCAGCTCCCAACTAGCGGGAGGATACAATGAGCAGTTCTTC. It translates to CASSSQLAGGYNEQFF.

The chain is built from TRBV18 and TRBJ2-1; a weak D match, TRBD1 (6 bases). Deletions cut 3 bases from V and 2 bases from J, with 11 bases between. Germline CDR1 reads KGHSH; CDR2 reads LQKENI. CDR3 length: 15 amino acids. The CDR3 nucleotides are TGTGCCAGCTCACCGGGACATGGAGCCTACAATGAGCAGTTCTTC. It translates to CASSPGHGAYNEQFF.

V gene TRBV5-4 combines with J gene TRBJ1-6, with 7 bases aligning to TRBD1. Germline loops: CDR1 SGHNT, CDR2 YYREEE (reference sequence). The CDR3 has 16 amino acids. Trimming removed 4 bases from V and 7 bases from J; junction bases left unmatched: 11. The CDR3, as DNA: TGTGCCAGCAGCCCGCCACCGGGACAGAGAAATTCACCCCTCCACTTT. It translates to CASSPPPGQRNSPLHF.

This rearrangement joins TRBV6-5 to TRBJ1-3; tentatively, D is TRBD1 (6 bases). V shed 4 bases and J shed 5 bases, with 18 bases lying between them. The germline gives CDR1 MNHEY, CDR2 SVGAGI. The length of the CDR3 is 16 residues. The CDR3 sequence: CASSSPGGGRRNTIYF. The CDR3 DNA follows: TGTGCCAGCAGTTCCCCCGGGGGGGGGCGAAGAAACACCATATATTTT.

The table lists this clone with a count of one. The chain carries TRBV27 and TRBJ2-7; the match to TRBD2 covers 7 bases. The V and J ends lost 6 bases and 1 base, in that order; junction bases with no gene match: 9. This CDR3 spans 15 amino acids. Germline loops: CDR1 MNHEY, CDR2 SMNVEV (reference sequence). DNA for the CDR3: TGTGCCAGCAGCCCTGGGAGGGGTCGATCCTACGAGCAGTACTTC. Its translation: CASSPGRGRSYEQYF.

The chain has TRBV5-1 and TRBJ2-3, with D possibly matching TRBD1 (6 bases). The germline V and J ends were trimmed by 2 bases and 3 bases, with 7 bases remaining between them. Germline CDR1 and CDR2: SGHRS and YFSETQ. The CDR3 is 13 residues long. CDR3 nucleotide sequence: TGCGCCAGCAGCTTAGGGGGAACAGATACGCAGTATTTT. This gives the protein CASSLGGTDTQYF.

V is TRBV10-3 and J is TRBJ1-2, with TRBD1 as a possible D gene (6 bases). This CDR3 is 13 amino acids long. In germline, CDR1 is ENHRY, CDR2 SYGVKD. V lost 6 bases and J 8 bases, leaving 16 bases between the germline ends. CDR3 sequence: CAISGQTDGGYTF. In DNA, the CDR3 is TGTGCCATCAGCGGACAGACGGACGGGGGCTACACCTTC.

The chain joins TRBV18 to TRBJ2-1; possible D gene TRBD2, 6 bases. CDR3 size: 16 residues. V was clipped by 3 bases and J by 7 bases, with 19 bases between them. From germline, CDR1 is KGHSH and CDR2 LQKENI. CDR3 nucleotide sequence: TGTGCCAGCTCACCCGCCCGGGACTCCCTTAGGAATGAGCAGTTCTTC. As protein: CASSPARDSLRNEQFF. Looking up the rest from reference TRBV18 and TRBJ2-1 gives the full variable domain: NAGVMQNPRHLVRRRGQEARLRCSPMKGHSHVYWYRQLPEEGLKFMVYLQKENIIDESGMPKERFSAEFPKEGPSILRIQQVVRGDSAAYFCASSPARDSLRNEQFFGPGTRLTVL.

The CDR3 sequence: CASIQLAGVPDTQYF. The DNA for the CDR3 is TGTGCCAGCATCCAACTAGCGGGAGTACCCGATACGCAGTATTTT. V gene TRBV2 combines with J gene TRBJ2-3; 11 nucleotides line up with TRBD2. The CDR3 covers 15 residues. V lost 7 bases, J lost 6 bases, and 9 bases stayed unmatched. The germline CDR1 and CDR2 sequences are SNHLY and FYNNEI.

The V gene is TRBV7-9, the J gene TRBJ1-1; D unclear. Germline CDR1 SEHNR, CDR2 FQNEAQ (reference sequence). V was pared by 3 bases and J by 3 bases, with 8 bases between. This CDR3 contains 13 residues. The CDR3 protein is CASSLEGDTEAFF. Here the CDR3 DNA reads TGTGCCAGCAGCTTGGAGGGAGACACTGAAGCTTTCTTT.

The chain has TRBV9 and TRBJ2-1, with TRBD1 matching over 7 bases. CDR3 length: 17 amino acids. The germline V gene encodes CDR1 SGDLS and CDR2 YYNGEE. V was clipped by 3 bases and J by 5 bases; unmatched bases: 14. CDR3 in amino acids: CASSGRQGGSVDNEQFF. The CDR3 nucleotides are TGTGCCAGCAGCGGCAGACAGGGTGGCAGTGTCGACAATGAGCAGTTCTTC.

This chain uses TRBV4-3 with TRBJ1-2; possibly TRBD1 for D (5 bases). The germline V gene encodes CDR1 LGHNA and CDR2 YSLEER. Deletions cut 0 bases from V and 5 bases from J, with 16 bases between. The CDR3 length is 16 residues. The CDR3 DNA follows: TGCGCCAGCAGCCAAGATACGTCACTCGGGGGTTATGGCTACACCTTC. Translating it yields CASSQDTSLGGYGYTF.

This chain uses TRBV30 with TRBJ2-7; 7 bases align to TRBD1. With 4 bases clipped from V and 3 bases from J, the junction kept 9 bases outside the gene matches. Looked up from germline, CDR1 is GTSNPN and CDR2 is SVGIG (reference sequence). The CDR3 sequence is 14 residues long. The CDR3 DNA reads as TGTGCCTGGACCCCCCCGGGACAGCTCTACGAGCAGTACTTC. Translation gives CAWTPPGQLYEQYF.

The chain uses TRBV7-2 and TRBJ1-1, with D tentatively TRBD1 (6 bases). Germline V lookup: CDR1 SGHTA, CDR2 FQGNSA. Trimming stripped 3 bases from V and 5 bases from J, with 19 bases between. The CDR3 is 16 amino acids. The CDR3 DNA sequence: TGTGCCAGCAGCTTTAAAGGAGGGGGGGCGCAAACTGAAGCTTTCTTT. Its translation: CASSFKGGGAQTEAFF.

This clone appeared once. V usage is TRBV6-2 or TRBV6-3 and J usage is TRBJ1-5; tentative D call: TRBD1 (6 bases). This CDR3 spans 18 amino acids. Per germline, CDR1 MNHEY and CDR2 SVGEGT. The V gene lost 5 bases and the J gene lost 3 bases, with 23 bases spanning the gap. As DNA, the CDR3 is TGTGCCAGCAGTGACGGGGTTGTGGGGGCCGGTTCCAATCAGCCCCAGCATTTT. It specifies CASSDGVVGAGSNQPQHF.

The chain combines TRBV6-1 with TRBJ2-1; D perhaps matches TRBD1 (5 bases). This CDR3 is 15 amino acids long. Between the trimmed V and J ends, which lost 2 bases and 7 bases, there was a span of 15 bases. The germline CDR1 and CDR2 sequences are MNHNS and SASEGT. CDR3 residues: CASSESWAGLNEQFF. CDR3 nucleotide sequence: TGTGCCAGCAGTGAATCCTGGGCAGGGTTGAATGAGCAGTTCTTC.

J is TRBJ1-1 and V is TRBV30, with D unresolved. With 1 base removed from V and 1 base from J, the gap between germline ends came to 22 bases. The length of the CDR3 is 18 residues. CDR1 and CDR2 from the germline V gene are GTSNPN and SVGIG (reference sequence). The CDR3 DNA sequence: TGTGCCTGGAGTGGACTAGGGATCCTCCGAAAAGGGAACACTGAAGCTTTCTTT. Translated, it gives CAWSGLGILRKGNTEAFF.